The T cell receptor (beta chain) under discussion was sequenced for a study of response to subunit inactivated influenza vaccine. Study observations and caveats: Few additional T cells are recruited per seasonal influenza vaccination, authors suggested.

Remarks on this clonotype: The antigen is unknown.

CDR3 length equals 14 residues. The germline V gene encodes CDR1 SGDLS and CDR2 YYNGEE. V was clipped by 4 bases and J by 2 bases, with 13 bases between them. Each CDR3 protein gets one entry after TCRdb re-called the RT-PCR reads with MiXCR. The sample carries some 800,000 distinct CDR3 sequences, approximately 21% recorded once. Sequenced material: PBMCs from blood, taken more than 4 days after vaccination. The TCR comes from a man between 50 and 59 years old who received an inactivated influenza vaccine. This rearrangement joins TRBV9 to TRBJ2-7; D unresolved. The CDR3 is CASSPLKGPYEQYF. The CDR3, as DNA: TGTGCCAGCAGCCCACTAAAGGGCCCCTACGAGCAGTACTTC.